The TCR beta chain under discussion was sequenced for a study of STAT5B mutations in CD4+ large granular lymphocyte leukemia. Study-level findings and limits: Higher CD4+ than CD8+ T-LGLL clonality might reflect small sample size. TRBV06-family usage was enriched in top patient clones (8/27) versus controls (2/35). Patient CD4-sorted repertoires stayed more clonal than healthy ones after leukemic-clone removal.

CDR3 length equals 16 residues. V was cut by 2 bases and J by 1 base, with 14 bases left in between. CDR1 is SGHRS, CDR2 YFSETQ, per germline. In regard to this clone: Antigen specificity is unknown.

Source study methods: Lowest detectable productive clonotype frequency was 2.59 x 10-5. This table comes from immunoSEQ multiplex PCR, and its TCRdb copy is limited to in-frame clones, with some not included. That table furnishes V, J and clone size, whereas the DNA furnished D and trimming. The table lists tens of thousands of clones, 55% to 80% of them singletons. V gene TRBV5-1 combines with J gene TRBJ2-3, with TRBD1 as a possible D gene (6 bases). The TCR comes from a human donor in good health. Sample: CD4+ T cells from blood buffy coats. This chain's CDR3 is CASSLIQGEGTDTQYF. CDR3 nucleotide sequence: TGCGCCAGCAGCTTAATACAGGGAGAGGGCACAGATACGCAGTATTTT.